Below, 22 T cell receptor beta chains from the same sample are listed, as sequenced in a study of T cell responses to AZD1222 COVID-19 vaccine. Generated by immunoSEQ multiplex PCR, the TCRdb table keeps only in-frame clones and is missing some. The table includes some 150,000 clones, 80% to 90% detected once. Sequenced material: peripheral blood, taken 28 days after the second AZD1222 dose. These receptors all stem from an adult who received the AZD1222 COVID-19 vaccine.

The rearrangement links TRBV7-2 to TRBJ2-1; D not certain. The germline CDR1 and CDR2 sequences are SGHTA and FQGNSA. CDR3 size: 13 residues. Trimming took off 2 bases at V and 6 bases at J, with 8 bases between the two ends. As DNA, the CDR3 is TGTGCCAGCAGCTTATCTATTAGCAATGAGCAGTTCTTC. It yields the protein CASSLSISNEQFF.

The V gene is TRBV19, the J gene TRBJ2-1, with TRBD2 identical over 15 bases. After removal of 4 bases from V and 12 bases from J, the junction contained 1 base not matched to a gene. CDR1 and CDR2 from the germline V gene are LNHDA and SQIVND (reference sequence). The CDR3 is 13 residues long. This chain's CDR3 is CASSTGLAGGQFF. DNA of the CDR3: TGTGCCAGTAGTACGGGACTAGCGGGAGGGCAGTTCTTC.

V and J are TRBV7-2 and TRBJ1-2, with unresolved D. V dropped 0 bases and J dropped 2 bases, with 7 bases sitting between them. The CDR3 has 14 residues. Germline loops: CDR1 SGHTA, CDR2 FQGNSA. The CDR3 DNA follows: TGTGCCAGCAGCTTAGCGAATGGGAACTATGGCTACACCTTC. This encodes CASSLANGNYGYTF.

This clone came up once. The CDR3 here is CSVVKMNTEAFF. CDR3 coding DNA: TGCAGCGTTGTAAAGATGAACACTGAAGCTTTCTTT. The V gene is TRBV29-1, the J gene TRBJ1-1, with D unclear. The CDR3 totals 12 residues. The V gene lost 4 bases and the J gene lost 0 bases, with 6 bases spanning the gap. The germline V gene encodes CDR1 SQVTM and CDR2 ANQGSEA.

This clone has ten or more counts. The CDR3, as DNA: TGTGCCAGCAGCGTCGGCGGGGGGGCCCCTGGAAACACCATATATTTT. It yields the protein CASSVGGGAPGNTIYF. V gene TRBV5-6 combines with J gene TRBJ1-3, with a tentative D call TRBD1 (6 bases). The length of the CDR3 is 16 residues. With 4 bases removed from V and 2 bases from J, the gap between germline ends came to 16 bases. Germline V lookup: CDR1 SGHDT, CDR2 YYEEEE.

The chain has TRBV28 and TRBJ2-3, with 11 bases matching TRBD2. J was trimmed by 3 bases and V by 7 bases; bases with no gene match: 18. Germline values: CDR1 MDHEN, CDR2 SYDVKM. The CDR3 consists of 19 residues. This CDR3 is CASKTASGRPVKGTDTQYF. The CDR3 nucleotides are TGTGCCAGCAAGACGGCTAGCGGGAGGCCTGTAAAAGGGACAGATACGCAGTATTTT.

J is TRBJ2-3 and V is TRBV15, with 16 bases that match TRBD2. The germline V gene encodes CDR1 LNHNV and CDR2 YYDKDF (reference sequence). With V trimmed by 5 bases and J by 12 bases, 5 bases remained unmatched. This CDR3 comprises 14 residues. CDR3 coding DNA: TGTGCCACCAGCGAAGGGACTAGCGGGAGGGCTCAGTATTTT. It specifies CATSEGTSGRAQYF.

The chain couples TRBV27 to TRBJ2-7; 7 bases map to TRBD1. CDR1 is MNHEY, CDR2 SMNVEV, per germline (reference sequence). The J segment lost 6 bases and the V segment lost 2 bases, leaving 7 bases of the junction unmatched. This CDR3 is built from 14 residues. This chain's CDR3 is CASSLRGQASEQYF. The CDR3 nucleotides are TGTGCCAGCAGTTTACGAGGACAGGCCAGCGAGCAGTACTTC.

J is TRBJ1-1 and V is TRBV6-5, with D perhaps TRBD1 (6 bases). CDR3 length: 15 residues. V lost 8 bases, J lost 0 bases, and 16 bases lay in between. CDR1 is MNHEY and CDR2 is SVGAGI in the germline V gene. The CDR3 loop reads CASLNLRGLNTEAFF. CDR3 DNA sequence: TGTGCCAGCCTCAACCTCAGGGGTCTGAACACTGAAGCTTTCTTT.

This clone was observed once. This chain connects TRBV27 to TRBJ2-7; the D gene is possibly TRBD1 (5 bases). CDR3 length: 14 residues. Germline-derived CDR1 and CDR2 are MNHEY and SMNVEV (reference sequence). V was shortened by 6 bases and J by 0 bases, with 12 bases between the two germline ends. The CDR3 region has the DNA TGTGCCAGCAGAGGGGTTGAAAGCTCCTACGAGCAGTACTTC. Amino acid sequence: CASRGVESSYEQYF.

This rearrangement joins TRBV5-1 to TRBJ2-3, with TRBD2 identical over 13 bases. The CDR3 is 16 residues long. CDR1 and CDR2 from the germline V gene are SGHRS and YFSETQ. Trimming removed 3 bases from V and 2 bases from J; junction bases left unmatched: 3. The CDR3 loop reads CASSSGLAGYTDTQYF. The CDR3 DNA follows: TGCGCCAGCAGCTCGGGACTAGCGGGGTACACAGATACGCAGTATTTT.

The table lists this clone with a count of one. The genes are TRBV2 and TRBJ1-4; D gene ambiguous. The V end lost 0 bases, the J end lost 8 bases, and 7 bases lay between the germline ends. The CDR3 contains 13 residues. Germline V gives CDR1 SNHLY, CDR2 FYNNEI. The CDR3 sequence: CASSEAAWEKLFF. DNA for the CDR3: TGTGCCAGCAGTGAAGCCGCTTGGGAAAAACTGTTTTTT.

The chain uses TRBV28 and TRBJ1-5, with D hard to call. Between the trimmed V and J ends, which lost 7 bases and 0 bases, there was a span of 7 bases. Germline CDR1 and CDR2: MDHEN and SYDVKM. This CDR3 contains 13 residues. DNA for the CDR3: TGTGCCAGCACCTCTTATAGCAATCAGCCCCAGCATTTT. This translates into CASTSYSNQPQHF. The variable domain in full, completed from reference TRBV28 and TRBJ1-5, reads DVKVTQSSRYLVKRTGEKVFLECVQDMDHENMFWYRQDPGLGLRLIYFSYDVKMKEKGDIPEGYSVSREKKERFSLILESASTNQTSMYLCASTSYSNQPQHFGDGTRLSIL.

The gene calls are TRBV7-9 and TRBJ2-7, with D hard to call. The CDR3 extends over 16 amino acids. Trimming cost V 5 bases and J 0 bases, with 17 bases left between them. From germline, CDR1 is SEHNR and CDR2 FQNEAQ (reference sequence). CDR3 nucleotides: TGTGCCAGCAGCCCCCCAGGCAAAAGCCTCTCCTACGAGCAGTACTTC. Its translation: CASSPPGKSLSYEQYF.

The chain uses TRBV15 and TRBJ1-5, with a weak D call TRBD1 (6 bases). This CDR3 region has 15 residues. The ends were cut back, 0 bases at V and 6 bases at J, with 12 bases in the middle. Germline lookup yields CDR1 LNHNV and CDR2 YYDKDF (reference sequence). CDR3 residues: CATSRDPGAGQPQHF. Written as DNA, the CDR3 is TGTGCCACCAGCAGAGATCCAGGGGCAGGTCAGCCCCAGCATTTT. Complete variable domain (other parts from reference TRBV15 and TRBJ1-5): DAMVIQNPRYQVTQFGKPVTLSCSQTLNHNVMYWYQQKSSQAPKLLFHYYDKDFNNEADTPDNFQSRRPNTSFCFLDIRSPGLGDTAMYLCATSRDPGAGQPQHFGDGTRLSIL.

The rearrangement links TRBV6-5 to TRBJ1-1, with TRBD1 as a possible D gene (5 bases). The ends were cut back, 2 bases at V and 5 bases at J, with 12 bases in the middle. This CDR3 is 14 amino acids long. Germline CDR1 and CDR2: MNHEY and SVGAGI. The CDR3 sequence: CASSYLGGETEAFF. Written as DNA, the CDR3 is TGTGCCAGCAGTTACCTAGGAGGGGAGACTGAAGCTTTCTTT.

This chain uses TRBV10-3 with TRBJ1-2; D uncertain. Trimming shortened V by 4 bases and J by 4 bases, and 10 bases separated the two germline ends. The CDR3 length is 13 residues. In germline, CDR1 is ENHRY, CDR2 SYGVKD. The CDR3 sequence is CAISGREGYGYTF. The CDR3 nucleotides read TGTGCCATCAGTGGGAGGGAAGGCTATGGCTACACCTTC.

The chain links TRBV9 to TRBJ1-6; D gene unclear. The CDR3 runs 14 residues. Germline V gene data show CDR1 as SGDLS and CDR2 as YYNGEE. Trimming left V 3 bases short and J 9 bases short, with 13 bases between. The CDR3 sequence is CASSGDPGGSPLHF. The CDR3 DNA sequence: TGTGCCAGCAGCGGCGACCCCGGCGGTTCACCCCTCCACTTT.

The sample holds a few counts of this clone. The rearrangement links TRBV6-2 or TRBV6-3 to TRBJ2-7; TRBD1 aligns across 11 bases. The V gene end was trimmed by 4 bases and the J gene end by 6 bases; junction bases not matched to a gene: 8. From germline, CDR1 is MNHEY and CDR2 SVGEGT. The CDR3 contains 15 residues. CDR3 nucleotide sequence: TGTGCCAGCAGTTCACCGGGACAGGGGGTCGGCGAGCAGTACTTC. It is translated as CASSSPGQGVGEQYF.

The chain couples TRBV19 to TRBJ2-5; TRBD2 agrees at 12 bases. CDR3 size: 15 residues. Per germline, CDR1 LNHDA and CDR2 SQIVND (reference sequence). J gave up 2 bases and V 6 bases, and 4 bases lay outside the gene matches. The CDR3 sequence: CASSLGLAGQETQYF. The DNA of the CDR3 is TGTGCCAGTAGCCTGGGACTAGCGGGTCAAGAGACCCAGTACTTC.

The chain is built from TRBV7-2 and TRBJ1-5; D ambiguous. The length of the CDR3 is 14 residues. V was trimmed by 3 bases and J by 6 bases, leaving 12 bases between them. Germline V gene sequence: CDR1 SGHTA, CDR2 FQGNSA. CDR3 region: CASSLAGNIQPQHF. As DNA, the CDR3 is TGTGCCAGCAGCTTGGCGGGGAACATTCAGCCCCAGCATTTT.

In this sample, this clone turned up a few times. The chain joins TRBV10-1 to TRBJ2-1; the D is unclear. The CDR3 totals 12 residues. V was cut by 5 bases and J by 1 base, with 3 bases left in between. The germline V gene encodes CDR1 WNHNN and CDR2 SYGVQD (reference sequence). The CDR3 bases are TGCGCCAGCAGTCCTTCCTACAATGAGCAGTTCTTC. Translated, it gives CASSPSYNEQFF.